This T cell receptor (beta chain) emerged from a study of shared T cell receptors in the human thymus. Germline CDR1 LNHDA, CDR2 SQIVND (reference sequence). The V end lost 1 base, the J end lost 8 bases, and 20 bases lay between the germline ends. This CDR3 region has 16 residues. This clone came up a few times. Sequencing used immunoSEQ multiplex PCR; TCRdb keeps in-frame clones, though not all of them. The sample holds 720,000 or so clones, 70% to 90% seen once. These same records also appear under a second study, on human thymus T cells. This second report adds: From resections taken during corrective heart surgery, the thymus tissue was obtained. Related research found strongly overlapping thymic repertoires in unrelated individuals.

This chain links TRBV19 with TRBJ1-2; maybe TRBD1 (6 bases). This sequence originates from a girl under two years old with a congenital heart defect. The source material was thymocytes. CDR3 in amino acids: CASSIVITGRGWGYTF. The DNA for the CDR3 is TGTGCCAGTAGTATAGTAATTACTGGCAGGGGCTGGGGCTACACCTTC.